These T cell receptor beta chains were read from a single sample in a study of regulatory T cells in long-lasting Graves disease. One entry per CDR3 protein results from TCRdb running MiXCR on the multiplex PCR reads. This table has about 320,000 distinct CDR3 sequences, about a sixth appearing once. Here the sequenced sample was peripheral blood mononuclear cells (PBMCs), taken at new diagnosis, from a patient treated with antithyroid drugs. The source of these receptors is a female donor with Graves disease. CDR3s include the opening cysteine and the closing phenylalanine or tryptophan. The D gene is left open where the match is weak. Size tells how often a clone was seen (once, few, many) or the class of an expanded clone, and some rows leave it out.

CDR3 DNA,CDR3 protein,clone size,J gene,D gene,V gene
TGCGCCAGCAGCCCATCCCCACTAAAGGTACAAGAGACCCAGTACTTC,CASSPSPLKVQETQYF,many,TRBJ2-5,NA,TRBV5-1
TGTGCCAGCAGCTTTGACGAAGGGAATGAGCAGTTCTTC,CASSFDEGNEQFF,many,TRBJ2-1,NA,TRBV7-3
TGTGCCAGCAGCGAGGGGGGTGGACTAGCGGGACCATCCTCCTACGAGCAGTACTTC,CASSEGGGLAGPSSYEQYF,many,TRBJ2-7,TRBD2,TRBV9
TGTGCCAGCAGCGAGATAACCCCCGCACACGGAGAGACCCAGTACTTC,CASSEITPAHGETQYF,many,TRBJ2-5,NA,TRBV27
TGCAGCGTTGAAGAGGGAGATTACGAGCAGTACTTC,CSVEEGDYEQYF,many,TRBJ2-7,NA,TRBV29-1
TGTGCCAGCAGCTTAGCTGCTAGACTAGCGGAAAGCACAGATACGCAGTATTTT,CASSLAARLAESTDTQYF,many,TRBJ2-3,TRBD2,TRBV7-8
TGTGCCAGCAGCCGAAGAGGAAACACCATATATTTT,CASSRRGNTIYF,many,TRBJ1-3,NA,TRBV3-1
TGTGCCAGCAGCTTAGGCTCGGGGGACACAGATACGCAGTATTTT,CASSLGSGDTDTQYF,many,TRBJ2-3,NA,TRBV11-3
TGTGCCTGGAGTAGGTGGGAAAGTGACACTGAAGCTTTCTTT,CAWSRWESDTEAFF,many,TRBJ1-1,NA,TRBV30
TGCGCCAGCAGCCAAGTCACAGGGCCTCATGGCTACACCTTC,CASSQVTGPHGYTF,NA,TRBJ1-2,NA,TRBV4-1
TGTGCCAGCAGTTTTTTGGGCAGGGGAGTTAAAGGAGAGACCCAGTACTTC,CASSFLGRGVKGETQYF,NA,TRBJ2-5,NA,TRBV12-3/TRBV12-4
TGTGCCAGCAGCCCCACGGACACCGGGGAGCTGTTTTTT,CASSPTDTGELFF,many,TRBJ2-2,NA,TRBV7-9
TGTGCCAGCAGGGACAGGGAGGGAAGAATGAACACTGAAGCTTTCTTT,CASRDREGRMNTEAFF,many,TRBJ1-1,TRBD1,TRBV6-1
TGTGCCAGCAGCTTTTTCGGGAGGGCCGGAGAGACCCAGTACTTC,CASSFFGRAGETQYF,NA,TRBJ2-5,TRBD2,TRBV11-2
TGCGCCAGCAGCTTGAGGGCGGGAGGGCACTACAATGAGCAGTTCTTC,CASSLRAGGHYNEQFF,NA,TRBJ2-1,TRBD2,TRBV5-1
TGTGCCAGCAGCCATCGGGCCCGTGTAGAGACCCAGTACTTC,CASSHRARVETQYF,NA,TRBJ2-5,NA,TRBV11-2
TGCAGTCCTAGCGGGAGTACGAATGAGCAGTTCTTC,CSPSGSTNEQFF,NA,TRBJ2-1,TRBD2,TRBV20-1
TGCGCCAGCAGCCAAGCTTGGGGAACCTATGGCTACACCTTC,CASSQAWGTYGYTF,NA,TRBJ1-2,NA,TRBV4-1
TGTGCCTGGAGTCGGGACCACACTCCCCAGTACTTC,CAWSRDHTPQYF,many,TRBJ2-7,NA,TRBV30
TGTGCCAGCAGCTTAGGGGACTATAGCGGGAGGCACAAGACCCAGTACTTC,CASSLGDYSGRHKTQYF,many,TRBJ2-5,TRBD2,TRBV7-2
TGTGCCAGCGGGGGGCAGTTAAAGATTGGCTACACCTTC,CASGGQLKIGYTF,many,TRBJ1-2,NA,TRBV2
TGTGCCAGCTCACCACCAAATAGGGGTGAGCAGTTCTTC,CASSPPNRGEQFF,many,TRBJ2-1,NA,TRBV18
TGTGCCAGCAGCATCTGGGGCCCAGGCACAGATACGCAGTATTTT,CASSIWGPGTDTQYF,few,TRBJ2-3,NA,TRBV11-3
TGCAGTGCTAGAGATTCCGGGACAGCGATTGAAGCTTTCTTT,CSARDSGTAIEAFF,many,TRBJ1-1,TRBD1,TRBV20-1
TGTGCCAGCAGCTCTCTATCCCCGGAGAGGCTAGCGGGGAGCACAGATACGCAGTATTTT,CASSSLSPERLAGSTDTQYF,many,TRBJ2-3,TRBD2,TRBV11-3
TGTGCCAGCAGCATCGGGACAGAGTACGAGCAGTACTTC,CASSIGTEYEQYF,many,TRBJ2-7,TRBD1,TRBV5-6
TGTGCCAGCAGTTTAGAGCCTAGCGGTTACAATGAGCAGTTCTTC,CASSLEPSGYNEQFF,NA,TRBJ2-1,TRBD2,TRBV27
TGTGCCAGCTGGGGACAGGGAAGCCATGAGCAGTTCTTC,CASWGQGSHEQFF,many,TRBJ2-1,TRBD1,TRBV2